This TCR beta chain was captured by sequencing in a study of T cell responses to AZD1222 COVID-19 vaccine. Clones were read by immunoSEQ multiplex PCR, and TCRdb kept only the in-frame ones, dropping some. The table has approximately 160,000 clones, 90% to 95% seen once. The J segment lost 3 bases and the V segment lost 6 bases, leaving 4 bases of the junction unmatched. The germline V gene encodes CDR1 MDHEN and CDR2 SYDVKM. The CDR3 is 13 residues long. The receptor's source is an adult in good health. Source: peripheral blood, taken on day 0 of AZD1222 vaccination. The chain combines TRBV28 with TRBJ1-2, with 7 positions matching TRBD1. The CDR3 is CASSKTGDYGYTF. CDR3 coding DNA: TGTGCCAGCAGCAAAACAGGGGACTATGGCTACACCTTC.